The 28 T cell receptor beta chains presented below share a single source sample, sequenced in a study of T cell repertoires in cytomegalovirus infection (dated by TCRdb to between 2018 and 2021). TCRdb records Illumina HiSeq 1500 as the sequencer. TCRdb reran the public reads through fastp at Q25 and MiXCR, keeping productive beta chains. Each CDR3 protein gets just one entry, which takes the most common genes and DNA from the rows behind it. Here the sample has about 260,000 distinct CDR3 sequences; roughly 13% occur a single time. The ten largest account for 8.8% of the sample. Input material: PBMCs. These receptors were taken from a human donor in good health (CMV status not recorded). Some clones in this sample may be carry-over from other donors' samples.

This clonotype was found a few times. The gene calls are TRBV12-3 or TRBV12-4 and TRBJ1-1; D possibly corresponds to TRBD1 (5 bases). V was trimmed by 4 bases and J by 0 bases, leaving 9 bases between them. This CDR3 has 14 amino acids. In nucleotides, the CDR3 is TGTGCCAGCAGTTCCGGGACGGTGAACACTGAAGCTTTCTTT. Amino acid sequence: CASSSGTVNTEAFF.

This clonotype was detected ten times or more. The V and J genes are TRBV2 and TRBJ2-7; D gene ambiguous. CDR3 length: 12 amino acids. Germline V lookup: CDR1 SNHLY, CDR2 FYNNEI. V lost 2 bases to trimming and J lost 3 bases, with 5 bases between them. CDR3 loop: CASSELNYEQYF. The CDR3 region has the DNA TGTGCCAGCAGTGAATTAAACTACGAGCAGTACTTC.

This clonotype showed up just a few times. The chain joins TRBV12-3 or TRBV12-4 to TRBJ1-4; no clear D. The CDR3 length is 15 residues. Trimming took 4 bases from V and 0 from J, leaving 9 bases between them. The CDR3 reads CASSSPGSTNEKLFF. The CDR3 DNA sequence: TGTGCCAGCAGTTCCCCGGGATCAACTAATGAAAAACTGTTTTTT.

This clonotype has ten or more counts. The V gene is TRBV7-2, the J gene TRBJ1-1; tentatively, D is TRBD1 (5 bases). Germline V gene sequence: CDR1 SGHTA, CDR2 FQGNSA. V lost 6 bases and J lost 6, with 17 bases in between. The CDR3 loop spans 14 amino acids. CDR3 coding DNA: TGTGCCAGCAGGGGGGGGGGACTAACGGCTGAAGCTTTCTTT. Its protein is CASRGGGLTAEAFF.

In its sample, this clonotype was seen many times. At one end, the junction sequence differs from germline, possibly due to a read error. The V gene is TRBV7-8, the J gene TRBJ2-1; D perhaps matches TRBD2 (6 bases). The CDR3 runs to 16 residues. Germline-derived CDR1 and CDR2 are SGHVS and FQNEAQ. The CDR3 region is CASSVAPLAGRNEQFF. The CDR3 DNA is TGTGCCAGCAGCGTAGCCCCCCTTGCGGGGCGCAATGAGCAGTTCTTC.

This clonotype appeared many times. The V and J genes are TRBV28 and TRBJ2-5; D ambiguous. This CDR3 contains 14 residues. V lost 7 bases, J lost 2 bases, and 14 bases lay in between. The V gene's germline CDR1 is MDHEN and CDR2 SYDVKM. The CDR3 region has the DNA TGTGCCAGCATCTTTGGCAGGAATCAAGAGACCCAGTACTTC. This translates into CASIFGRNQETQYF.

This clonotype appeared a few times. This chain uses TRBV28 with TRBJ2-7; perhaps TRBD2 as D (7 bases). Trimming stripped 6 bases from V and 6 bases from J, with 21 bases between. This CDR3 spans 15 amino acids. CDR1 is MDHEN, CDR2 SYDVKM, per germline. CDR3 protein: CASSLGLGGGVEQYF. In DNA, the CDR3 is TGTGCCAGCAGCCTGGGACTTGGAGGGGGGGTCGAGCAGTACTTC.

This clonotype appeared many times. The chain has TRBV6-1 and TRBJ1-6; 7 positions match TRBD1. The ends lost 6 bases at V and 5 bases at J; junction bases unmatched: 13. Germline CDR1 and CDR2: MNHNS and SASEGT. The CDR3 is 17 amino acids. CDR3 residues: CASRSGTALINNSPLHF. For the CDR3, the DNA is TGTGCCAGCAGGTCCGGGACAGCACTGATCAATAATTCACCCCTCCACTTT.

This clonotype came up many times. V gene TRBV7-2 combines with J gene TRBJ1-1; perhaps TRBD1 as D (6 bases). Germline lookup yields CDR1 SGHTA and CDR2 FQGNSA. Trimming removed 4 bases from V and 5 bases from J, with 11 bases in between. This CDR3 spans 13 amino acids. The CDR3 region has the DNA TGTGCCAGCAGCTCCCAACAGGGAACTGAAGCTTTCTTT. As protein: CASSSQQGTEAFF.

This clonotype was counted a few times. This rearrangement joins TRBV12-3 or TRBV12-4 to TRBJ2-7; D is undetermined. The CDR3 contains 12 residues. V lost 4 bases, J lost 2 bases, and 6 bases lay in between. The CDR3 loop is CASSYRAYEQYF. In nucleotides, the CDR3 is TGTGCCAGCAGTTACAGAGCCTACGAGCAGTACTTC.

The chain uses TRBV5-1 and TRBJ1-5; TRBD1 matches at 7 bases. CDR3 size: 16 residues. The junction had 7 bases not matched to a gene; V was cut back by 4 bases and J by 0 bases. The germline V gene has CDR1 SGHRS and CDR2 YFSETQ. The CDR3 protein is CASSPGGQNSNQPQHF. The CDR3 DNA reads TGCGCCAGCAGCCCCGGGGGACAGAATAGCAATCAGCCCCAGCATTTT.

V gene TRBV24-1 combines with J gene TRBJ2-2, with a tentative D call TRBD1 (5 bases). The CDR3 has 20 amino acids. The V gene lost 1 base and the J gene lost 0 bases, with 20 bases spanning the gap. Germline assignment: CDR1 KGHDR and CDR2 SFDVKD. In DNA, the CDR3 is TGTGCCACCAGTGATTTTTCCGCAGGGCTAAAGTTCGCGAACACCGGGGAGCTGTTTTTT. This sequence encodes CATSDFSAGLKFANTGELFF.

The rearrangement links TRBV7-9 to TRBJ2-5; D call uncertain. The CDR3 length is 15 residues. Looked up from germline, CDR1 is SEHNR and CDR2 is FQNEAQ (reference sequence). V was clipped by 4 bases and J by 1 base, with 13 bases between them. DNA of the CDR3: TGTGCCAGCAGCTCAACTTGGAGCAGCCAAGAGACCCAGTACTTC. Its translation is CASSSTWSSQETQYF.

This clonotype was seen more than once but under ten times. The genes are TRBV5-6 and TRBJ1-6; a weak D match, TRBD1 (6 bases). Trimming took off 0 bases at V and 0 bases at J, with 10 bases between the two ends. The germline V gene encodes CDR1 SGHDT and CDR2 YYEEEE. The CDR3 loop spans 17 amino acids. The CDR3, as DNA: TGTGCCAGCAGCTTGGGGGGCAGGGGCTCCTATAATTCACCCCTCCACTTT. It specifies CASSLGGRGSYNSPLHF.

In its sample, this clonotype was seen many times. The V call is TRBV7-2, the J call TRBJ2-7, with D perhaps matching TRBD1 or TRBD2 (5 bases each). With 5 bases removed from V and 3 bases from J, the gap between germline ends came to 14 bases. The V gene's germline CDR1 is SGHTA and CDR2 FQGNSA. This CDR3 has 14 amino acids. CDR3 sequence (DNA): TGTGCCAGCAGCCTCCGGGGCAGGATCTACGAGCAGTACTTC. Translating gives CASSLRGRIYEQYF.

This clonotype was seen at least ten times. The chain couples TRBV5-4 to TRBJ2-2, with 8 bases lining up with TRBD1. Looked up from germline, CDR1 is SGHNT and CDR2 is YYREEE (reference sequence). The CDR3 consists of 16 residues. V dropped 0 bases and J dropped 4; count of bases not matched to a gene: 5. CDR3 amino acids: CASSLEDRVATGELFF. The CDR3 DNA reads as TGTGCCAGCAGCTTGGAGGACAGGGTGGCCACCGGGGAGCTGTTTTTT.

The table lists this clonotype with many counts. This chain joins TRBV7-2 and TRBJ2-7; 9 bases are a match to TRBD2. With V trimmed by 2 bases and J by 6 bases, 5 bases remained unmatched. The V gene's germline CDR1 is SGHTA and CDR2 FQGNSA. The CDR3 loop spans 14 amino acids. CDR3 coding DNA: TGTGCCAGCAGCTTATTAGCGGGAGACCTCGAGCAGTACTTC. The encoded protein is CASSLLAGDLEQYF.

In this sample, this clonotype turned up many times. CDR3 in amino acids: CASSLASGFPNSPLHF. CDR3 bases: TGTGCCAGCAGCTTAGCCTCCGGGTTCCCAAACTCACCCCTCCACTTT. This rearrangement joins TRBV7-2 to TRBJ1-6; D remains ambiguous. Germline CDR1 SGHTA, CDR2 FQGNSA. This CDR3 is 16 amino acids long. The germline V and J ends were trimmed by 0 bases and 10 bases, with 16 bases remaining between them. The full variable domain, its missing parts supplied by reference TRBV7-2 and TRBJ1-6, is GAGVSQSPSNKVTEKGKDVELRCDPISGHTALYWYRQSLGQGLEFLIYFQGNSAPDKSGLPSDRFSAERTGGSVSTLTIQRTQQEDSAVYLCASSLASGFPNSPLHFGNGTRLTVT.

This clonotype was detected many times. The chain recombines TRBV7-2 with TRBJ2-3, with 11 bases lining up with TRBD2. Germline-derived CDR1 and CDR2 are SGHTA and FQGNSA. The ends lost 5 bases at V and 3 bases at J; junction bases unmatched: 7. The CDR3 is made up of 16 amino acids. The CDR3 DNA follows: TGTGCCAGCAGCCCCCATAGCGGGAGGGTTACAGATACGCAGTATTTT. Protein product: CASSPHSGRVTDTQYF. Full variable domain (outside the CDR3, taken from reference TRBV7-2 and TRBJ2-3): GAGVSQSPSNKVTEKGKDVELRCDPISGHTALYWYRQSLGQGLEFLIYFQGNSAPDKSGLPSDRFSAERTGGSVSTLTIQRTQQEDSAVYLCASSPHSGRVTDTQYFGPGTRLTVL.

The rearrangement uses TRBV7-9 and TRBJ2-1, with 12 bases matching TRBD2. Germline V CDR1 and CDR2: SEHNR, FQNEAQ (reference sequence). This CDR3 contains 18 residues. V shed 5 bases and J 10 bases; nucleotides not matched to a gene: 18. This CDR3 is CASSLPRLAGALSAEQFF. In DNA, the CDR3 is TGTGCCAGCAGCCTGCCGCGACTAGCGGGAGCCCTATCGGCCGAGCAGTTCTTC.

This clonotype was observed a few times. This sequence joins TRBV14 and TRBJ2-7; 8 nucleotides agree with TRBD1. Trimming took 1 base from V and 9 from J; bases not matched to a gene: 11. Germline V CDR1 and CDR2: SGHDN, FVKESK. The CDR3 runs 15 residues. The CDR3 is CASSQVDREDGRQYF. The CDR3 nucleotides read TGTGCCAGCAGCCAAGTGGACAGGGAGGACGGTAGGCAGTACTTC.

This clonotype was observed many times. V is TRBV7-2 and J is TRBJ2-5; no clear D gene. Germline CDR1 and CDR2: SGHTA and FQGNSA. Trimming shortened V by 8 bases and J by 2 bases, and 12 bases separated the two germline ends. The CDR3 loop spans 13 amino acids. In DNA, the CDR3 is TGTGCCAGCCTCTGGGCGGATCAAGAGACCCAGTACTTC. This codes for CASLWADQETQYF.

With regard to this clonotype: Relative to the germline gene, one junction end is altered; a read error may explain this. Written as DNA, the CDR3 is TGTGCCAGCAGTGACTCGTATCTAGCCCCCCCCTGTTTC. Protein product: CASSDSYLAPPCF. The gene calls are TRBV6-4 and TRBJ2-1; D is possibly TRBD2 (5 bases). The CDR3 is 13 amino acids. The V gene's germline CDR1 is MRHNA and CDR2 SNTAGT.

In this sample, this clonotype turned up many times. The chain carries TRBV6-1 and TRBJ2-1; 7 bases fit TRBD1. This CDR3 region has 11 residues. CDR1 MNHNS and CDR2 SASEGT come from the germline V gene. The J segment lost 15 bases and the V segment lost 5 bases, leaving 7 bases of the junction unmatched. The CDR3 region is CASSSQGLPFF. DNA for the CDR3: TGTGCCAGCAGTTCACAGGGGTTGCCGTTCTTC.

This clonotype turned up a few times. This chain connects TRBV7-6 to TRBJ1-2; no reliable D call. The CDR3 contains 15 residues. Germline V gene lookup returns CDR1 SGHVS and CDR2 FNYEAQ. V lost 1 base and J 8 bases, leaving 17 bases between the germline ends. CDR3 sequence reads: CASSLGPAGEVGYTF. The CDR3 coding sequence is TGTGCCAGCAGCTTAGGGCCGGCAGGAGAGGTCGGCTACACCTTC.

This clonotype has a handful of counts. V and J are TRBV11-2 and TRBJ2-3, with D possibly TRBD1 on 6 matching bases. This CDR3 has 16 residues. The V gene's germline CDR1 is SGHAT and CDR2 FQNNGV. V was shortened by 5 bases and J by 0 bases, with 15 bases between the two germline ends. The CDR3: CASSPRPQGSTDTQYF. As DNA, the CDR3 is TGTGCCAGCAGCCCTAGACCACAGGGAAGCACAGATACGCAGTATTTT.

This clonotype appeared many times. This chain connects TRBV7-6 to TRBJ2-1, with D uncertain. Germline values: CDR1 SGHVS, CDR2 FNYEAQ. The CDR3 contains 15 residues. The ends were cut back, 1 base at V and 1 base at J, with 8 bases in the middle. The CDR3 region has the DNA TGTGCCAGCAGCTTAGAACTCCATTCCTACAATGAGCAGTTCTTC. Amino acids: CASSLELHSYNEQFF.

This clonotype was seen at least ten times. The chain joins TRBV11-2 to TRBJ2-5; D is perhaps TRBD1 (7 bases). Germline lookup yields CDR1 SGHAT and CDR2 FQNNGV. Trimming left V 5 bases short and J 5 bases short, with 15 bases between. This CDR3 has 14 residues. In nucleotides, the CDR3 is TGTGCCAGCAGCAGGGACAGCAGCGGGGAGACCCAGTACTTC. It codes for CASSRDSSGETQYF.